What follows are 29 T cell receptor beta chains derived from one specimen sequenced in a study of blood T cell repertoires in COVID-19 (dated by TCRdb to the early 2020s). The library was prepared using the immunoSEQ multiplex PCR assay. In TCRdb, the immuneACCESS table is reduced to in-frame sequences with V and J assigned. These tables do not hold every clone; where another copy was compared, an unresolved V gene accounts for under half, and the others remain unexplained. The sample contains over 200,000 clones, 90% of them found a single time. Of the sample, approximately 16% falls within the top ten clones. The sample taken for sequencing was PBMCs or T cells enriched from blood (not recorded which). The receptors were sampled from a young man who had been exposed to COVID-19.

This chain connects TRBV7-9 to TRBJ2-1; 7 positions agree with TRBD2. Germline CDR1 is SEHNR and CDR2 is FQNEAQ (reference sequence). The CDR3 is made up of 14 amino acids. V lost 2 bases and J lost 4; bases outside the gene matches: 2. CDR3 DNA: TGTGCCAGCAGCTTATTGCGGGGGTACAATGAGCAGTTCTTC. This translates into CASSLLRGYNEQFF.

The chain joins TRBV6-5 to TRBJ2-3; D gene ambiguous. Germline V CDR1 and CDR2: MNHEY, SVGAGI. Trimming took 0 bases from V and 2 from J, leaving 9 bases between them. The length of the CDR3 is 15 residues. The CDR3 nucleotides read TGTGCCAGCAGTTACTCGAGGTATAACACAGATACGCAGTATTTT. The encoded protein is CASSYSRYNTDTQYF.

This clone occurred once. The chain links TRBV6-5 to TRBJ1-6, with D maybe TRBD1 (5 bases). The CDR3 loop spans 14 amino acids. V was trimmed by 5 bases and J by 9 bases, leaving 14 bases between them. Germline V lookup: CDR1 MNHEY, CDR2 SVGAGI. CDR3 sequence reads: CASSQGWGGSPLHF. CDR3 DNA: TGTGCCAGCAGTCAGGGATGGGGGGGTTCACCCCTCCACTTT.

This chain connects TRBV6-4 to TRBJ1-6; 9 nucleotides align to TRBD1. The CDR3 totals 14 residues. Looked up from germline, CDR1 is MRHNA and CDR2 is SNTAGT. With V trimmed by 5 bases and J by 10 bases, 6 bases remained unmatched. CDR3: CASSPRQGESPLHF. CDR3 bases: TGTGCCAGCAGTCCACGACAGGGGGAATCACCCCTCCACTTT.

The CDR3 region is CASGRGSGRGDIQYF. CDR3 nucleotide sequence: TGTGCCAGCGGCCGGGGGAGCGGCCGAGGGGACATTCAGTACTTC. The rearrangement joins TRBV19 to TRBJ2-4; weak D call: TRBD2 (6 bases). The CDR3 consists of 15 residues. Trimming left V 9 bases short and J 8 bases short, with 23 bases between. The germline CDR1 and CDR2 sequences are LNHDA and SQIVND (reference sequence).

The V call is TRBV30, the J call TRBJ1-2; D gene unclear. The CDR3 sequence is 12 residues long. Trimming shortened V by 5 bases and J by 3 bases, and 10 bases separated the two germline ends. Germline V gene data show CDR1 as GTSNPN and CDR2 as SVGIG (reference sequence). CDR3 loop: CAWGRGDYGYTF. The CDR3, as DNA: TGTGCCTGGGGGAGAGGCGACTATGGCTACACCTTC.

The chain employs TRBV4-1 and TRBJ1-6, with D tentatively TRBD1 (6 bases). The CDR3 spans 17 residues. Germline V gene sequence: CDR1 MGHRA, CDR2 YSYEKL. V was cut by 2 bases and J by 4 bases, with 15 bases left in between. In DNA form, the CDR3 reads TGCGCCAGCAGCCAAAAATCCGGGACATTGTATAATTCACCCCTCCACTTT. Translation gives CASSQKSGTLYNSPLHF.

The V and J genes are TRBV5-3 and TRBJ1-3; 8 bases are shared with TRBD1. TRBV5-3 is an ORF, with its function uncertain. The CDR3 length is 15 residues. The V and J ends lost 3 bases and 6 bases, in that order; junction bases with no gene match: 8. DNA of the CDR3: TGTGCCAGAAGCTACCGACAGGGGCGTACAAACACCATATATTTT. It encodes CARSYRQGRTNTIYF.

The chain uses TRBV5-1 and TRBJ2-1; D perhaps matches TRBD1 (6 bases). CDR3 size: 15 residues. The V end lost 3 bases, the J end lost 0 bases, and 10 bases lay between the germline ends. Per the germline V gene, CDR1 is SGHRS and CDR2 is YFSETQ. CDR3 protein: CASSSTGTSYNEQFF. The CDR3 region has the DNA TGCGCCAGCAGCTCAACAGGGACCTCCTACAATGAGCAGTTCTTC.

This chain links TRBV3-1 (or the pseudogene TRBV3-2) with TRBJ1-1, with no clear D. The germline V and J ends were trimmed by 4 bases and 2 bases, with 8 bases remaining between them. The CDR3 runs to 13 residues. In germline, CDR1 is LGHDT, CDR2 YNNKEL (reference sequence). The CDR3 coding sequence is TGTGCCAGCAGCCGCGTCTCTAACACTGAAGCTTTCTTT. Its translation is CASSRVSNTEAFF.

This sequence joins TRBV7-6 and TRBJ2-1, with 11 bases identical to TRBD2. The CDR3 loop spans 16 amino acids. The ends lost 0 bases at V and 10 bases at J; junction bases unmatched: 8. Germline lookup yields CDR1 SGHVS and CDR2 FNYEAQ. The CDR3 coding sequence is TGTGCCAGCAGCTTAGCGGGGGCCCCTAGCGGGGGGGAGCAGTTCTTC. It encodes CASSLAGAPSGGEQFF.

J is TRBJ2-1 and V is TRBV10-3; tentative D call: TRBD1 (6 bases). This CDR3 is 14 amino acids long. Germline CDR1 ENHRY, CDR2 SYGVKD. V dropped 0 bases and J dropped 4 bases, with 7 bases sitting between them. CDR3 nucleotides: TGTGCCATCAGTGAGTCTAGGGGGTACAATGAGCAGTTCTTC. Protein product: CAISESRGYNEQFF.

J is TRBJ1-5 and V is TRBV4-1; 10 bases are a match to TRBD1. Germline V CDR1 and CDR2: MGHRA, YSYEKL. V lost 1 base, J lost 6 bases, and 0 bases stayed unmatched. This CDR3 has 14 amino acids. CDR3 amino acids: CASSQGQGAQPQHF. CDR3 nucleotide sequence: TGCGCCAGCAGCCAAGGACAGGGGGCTCAGCCCCAGCATTTT.

The CDR3 nucleotides are TGCGCCAGCAGCCAACTAACGTCTGGAAACACCATATATTTT. Encoded protein: CASSQLTSGNTIYF. The chain recombines TRBV4-1 with TRBJ1-3; no reliable D call. Germline V gene sequence: CDR1 MGHRA, CDR2 YSYEKL. The CDR3 length is 14 residues. V dropped 2 bases and J dropped 1 base, with 6 bases sitting between them.

The CDR3, as DNA: TGCGCCAGCAGCGTAACCGGGACAGCCTTCTATGGCTACACCTTC. Protein: CASSVTGTAFYGYTF. The V gene is TRBV5-1, the J gene TRBJ1-2, with 7 bases that match TRBD1. Germline assignment: CDR1 SGHRS and CDR2 YFSETQ. The CDR3 is made up of 15 amino acids. Trimming cost V 4 bases and J 4 bases; bases outside gene matches: 10.

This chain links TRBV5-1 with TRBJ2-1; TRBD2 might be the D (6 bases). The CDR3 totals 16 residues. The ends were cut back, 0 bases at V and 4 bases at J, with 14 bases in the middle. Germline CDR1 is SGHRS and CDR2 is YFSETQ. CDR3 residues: CASSLDSAGRYNEQFF. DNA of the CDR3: TGCGCCAGCAGCTTGGACTCCGCGGGACGATACAATGAGCAGTTCTTC.

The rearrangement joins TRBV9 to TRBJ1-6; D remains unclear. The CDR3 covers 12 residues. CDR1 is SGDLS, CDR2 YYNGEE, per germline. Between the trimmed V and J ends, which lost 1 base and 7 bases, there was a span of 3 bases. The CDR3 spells CASSVQNSPLHF. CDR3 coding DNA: TGTGCCAGCAGCGTACAAAATTCACCCCTCCACTTT. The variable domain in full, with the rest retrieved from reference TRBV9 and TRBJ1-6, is DSGVTQTPKHLITATGQRVTLRCSPRSGDLSVYWYQQSLDQGLQFLIQYYNGEERAKGNILERFSAQQFPDLHSELNLSSLELGDSALYFCASSVQNSPLHFGNGTRLTVT.

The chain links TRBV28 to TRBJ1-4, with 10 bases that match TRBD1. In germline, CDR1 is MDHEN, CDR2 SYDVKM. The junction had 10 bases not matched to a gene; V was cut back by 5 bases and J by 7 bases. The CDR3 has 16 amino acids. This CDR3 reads CASSPPGQGIREKLFF. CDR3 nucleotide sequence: TGTGCCAGCAGTCCTCCGGGACAGGGGATTCGTGAAAAACTGTTTTTT.

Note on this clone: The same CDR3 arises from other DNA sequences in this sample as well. CDR3 sequence: CASSLGEYNEQFF. The CDR3 DNA follows: TGTGCCAGCAGCTTGGGCGAGTACAATGAGCAGTTCTTC. The J gene is TRBJ2-1, the V gene TRBV7-9; D is unclear. The V gene's germline CDR1 is SEHNR and CDR2 FQNEAQ (reference sequence). The CDR3 runs 13 residues. The ends were cut back, 3 bases at V and 4 bases at J, with 7 bases in the middle.

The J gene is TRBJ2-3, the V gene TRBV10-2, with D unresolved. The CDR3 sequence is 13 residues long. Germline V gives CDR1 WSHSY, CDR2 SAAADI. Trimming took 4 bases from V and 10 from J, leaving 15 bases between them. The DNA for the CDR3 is TGCGCCAGCAGTGCGAACTCAAGAAGCCCGCAGTATTTT. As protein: CASSANSRSPQYF.

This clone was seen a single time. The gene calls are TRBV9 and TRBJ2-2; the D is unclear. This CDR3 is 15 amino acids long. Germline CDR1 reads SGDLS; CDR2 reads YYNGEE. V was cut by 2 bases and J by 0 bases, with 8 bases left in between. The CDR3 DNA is TGTGCCAGCAGCGTCGAAGCCTCGAACACCGGGGAGCTGTTTTTT. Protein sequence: CASSVEASNTGELFF.

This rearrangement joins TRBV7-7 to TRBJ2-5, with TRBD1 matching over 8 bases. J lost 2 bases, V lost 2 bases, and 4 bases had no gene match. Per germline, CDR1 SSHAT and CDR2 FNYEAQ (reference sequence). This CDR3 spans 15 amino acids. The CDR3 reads CASSLLTGDQETQYF. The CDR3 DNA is TGTGCCAGCAGCTTATTGACAGGGGATCAAGAGACCCAGTACTTC.

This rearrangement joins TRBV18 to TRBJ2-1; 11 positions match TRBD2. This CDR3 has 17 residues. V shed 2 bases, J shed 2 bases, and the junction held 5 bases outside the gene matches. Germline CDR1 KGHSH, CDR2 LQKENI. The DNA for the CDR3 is TGTGCCAGCTCACCAGTAGCGGGGGGGCGGCCCTACAATGAGCAGTTCTTC. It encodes CASSPVAGGRPYNEQFF.

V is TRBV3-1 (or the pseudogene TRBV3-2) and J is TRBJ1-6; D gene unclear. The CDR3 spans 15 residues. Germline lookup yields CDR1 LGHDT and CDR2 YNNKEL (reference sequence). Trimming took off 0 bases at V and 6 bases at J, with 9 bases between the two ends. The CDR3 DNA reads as TGTGCCAGCAGCCAAGATTCCGGGTCTAATTCACCCCTCCACTTT. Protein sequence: CASSQDSGSNSPLHF.

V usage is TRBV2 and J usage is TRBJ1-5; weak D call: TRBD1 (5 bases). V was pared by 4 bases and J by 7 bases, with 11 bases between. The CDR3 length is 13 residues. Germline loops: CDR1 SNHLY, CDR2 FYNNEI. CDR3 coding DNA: TGTGCCAGCAGTGTTCAGGGTTCGCAGCCCCAGCATTTT. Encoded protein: CASSVQGSQPQHF.

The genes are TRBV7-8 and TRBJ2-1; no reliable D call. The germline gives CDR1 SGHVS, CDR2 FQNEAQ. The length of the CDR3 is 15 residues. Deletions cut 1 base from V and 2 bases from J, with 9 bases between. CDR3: CASSLVPTTYNEQFF. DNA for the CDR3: TGTGCCAGCAGCTTAGTCCCTACTACCTACAATGAGCAGTTCTTC.

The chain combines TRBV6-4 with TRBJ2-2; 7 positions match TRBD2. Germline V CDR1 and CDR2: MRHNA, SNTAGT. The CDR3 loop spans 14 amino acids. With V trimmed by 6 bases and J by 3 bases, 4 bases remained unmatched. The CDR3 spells CASSLAGDTGELFF. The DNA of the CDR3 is TGTGCCAGCAGCCTTGCGGGGGACACCGGGGAGCTGTTTTTT.

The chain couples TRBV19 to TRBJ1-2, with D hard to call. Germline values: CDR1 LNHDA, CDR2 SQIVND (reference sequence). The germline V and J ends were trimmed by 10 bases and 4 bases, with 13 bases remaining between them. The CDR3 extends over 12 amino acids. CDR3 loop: CATDGGFYGYTF. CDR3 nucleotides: TGTGCCACAGACGGCGGTTTCTATGGCTACACCTTC.

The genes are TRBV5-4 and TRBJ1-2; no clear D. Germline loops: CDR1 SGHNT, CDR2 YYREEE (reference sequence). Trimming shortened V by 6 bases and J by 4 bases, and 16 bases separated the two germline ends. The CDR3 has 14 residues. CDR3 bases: TGTGCCAGCAAACCTTGGGAGGCGGCCTATGGCTACACCTTC. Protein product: CASKPWEAAYGYTF.